The T cell receptor (beta chain) under discussion was sequenced for a study of blood T cell repertoires in COVID-19. TCRdb's copy holds only in-frame clones and misses some; the assay was immunoSEQ multiplex PCR. Of roughly 200,000 clones in the sample, 85% were seen once. CDR3 length: 13 residues. CDR1 is MNHEY, CDR2 SVGAGI, per germline. Between the trimmed V and J ends, which lost 10 bases and 4 bases, there was a span of 13 bases. This clonotype was obtained from a man aged 35 to 55 who had recovered from COVID-19. This chain uses TRBV6-5 with TRBJ2-2; D might be TRBD2 (5 bases). Sequenced sample: PBMCs or T cells enriched from blood (not recorded which). The CDR3 nucleotides read TGTGCCATCGGACTTGATGTCACCGGGGAGCTGTTTTTT. This translates into CAIGLDVTGELFF.